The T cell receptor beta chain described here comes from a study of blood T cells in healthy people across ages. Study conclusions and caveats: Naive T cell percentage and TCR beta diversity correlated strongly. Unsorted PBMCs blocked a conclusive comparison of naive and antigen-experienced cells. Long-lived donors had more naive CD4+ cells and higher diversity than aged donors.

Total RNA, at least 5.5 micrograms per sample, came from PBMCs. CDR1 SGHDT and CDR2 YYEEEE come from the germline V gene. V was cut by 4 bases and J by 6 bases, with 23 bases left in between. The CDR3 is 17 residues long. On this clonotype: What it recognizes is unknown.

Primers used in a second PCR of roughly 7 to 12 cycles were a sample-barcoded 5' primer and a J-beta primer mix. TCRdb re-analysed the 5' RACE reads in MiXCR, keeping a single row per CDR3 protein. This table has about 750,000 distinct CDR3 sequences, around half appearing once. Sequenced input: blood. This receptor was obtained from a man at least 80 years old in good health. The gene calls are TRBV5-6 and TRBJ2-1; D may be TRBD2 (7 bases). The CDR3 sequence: CASSAPRGTIFGNEQFF. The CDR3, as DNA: TGTGCCAGCAGCGCCCCGCGGGGGACAATATTCGGCAATGAGCAGTTCTTC.